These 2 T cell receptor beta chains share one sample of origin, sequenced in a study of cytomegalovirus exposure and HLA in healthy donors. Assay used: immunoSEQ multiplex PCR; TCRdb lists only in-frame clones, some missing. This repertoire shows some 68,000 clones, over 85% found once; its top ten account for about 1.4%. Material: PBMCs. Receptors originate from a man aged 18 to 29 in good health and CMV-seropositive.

CDR3: CASSPSGQDTEAFF. In DNA, the CDR3 is TGTGCCAGCTCACCCTCGGGACAGGACACTGAAGCTTTCTTT. This chain uses TRBV18 with TRBJ1-1; the match to TRBD1 covers 8 bases. This CDR3 comprises 14 residues. Germline V gene sequence: CDR1 KGHSH, CDR2 LQKENI. The junction had 3 bases not matched to a gene; V was cut back by 3 bases and J by 3 bases.

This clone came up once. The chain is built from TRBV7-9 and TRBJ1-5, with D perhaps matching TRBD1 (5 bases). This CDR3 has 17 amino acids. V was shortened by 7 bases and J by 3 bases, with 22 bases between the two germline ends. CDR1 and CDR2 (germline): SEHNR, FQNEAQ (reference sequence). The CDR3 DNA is TGTGCCAGCACTTCATTTTACCTGAGCAGGGTCAATCAGCCCCAGCATTTT. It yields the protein CASTSFYLSRVNQPQHF.